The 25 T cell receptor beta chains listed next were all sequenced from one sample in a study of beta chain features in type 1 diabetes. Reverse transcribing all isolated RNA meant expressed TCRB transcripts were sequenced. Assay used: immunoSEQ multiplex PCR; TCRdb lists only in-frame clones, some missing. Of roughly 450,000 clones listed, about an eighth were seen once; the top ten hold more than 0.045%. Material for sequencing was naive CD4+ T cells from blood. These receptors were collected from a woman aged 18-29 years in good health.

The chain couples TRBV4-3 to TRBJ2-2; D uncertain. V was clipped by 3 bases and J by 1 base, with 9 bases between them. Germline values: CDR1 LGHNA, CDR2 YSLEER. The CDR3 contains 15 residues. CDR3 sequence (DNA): TGCGCCAGCAGCCATGAGGTGCTGAACACCGGGGAGCTGTTTTTT. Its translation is CASSHEVLNTGELFF.

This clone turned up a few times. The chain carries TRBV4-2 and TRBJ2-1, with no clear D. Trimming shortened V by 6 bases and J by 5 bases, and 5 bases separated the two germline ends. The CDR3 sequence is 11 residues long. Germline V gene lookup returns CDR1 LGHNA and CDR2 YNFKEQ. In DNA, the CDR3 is TGTGCCAGCAGATTAGACAATGAGCAGTTCTTC. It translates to CASRLDNEQFF.

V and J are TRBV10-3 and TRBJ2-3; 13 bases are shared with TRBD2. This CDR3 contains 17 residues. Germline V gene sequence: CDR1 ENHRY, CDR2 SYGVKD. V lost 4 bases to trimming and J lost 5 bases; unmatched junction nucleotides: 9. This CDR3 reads CAISGYGTSGNRDTQYF. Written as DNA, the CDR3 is TGTGCCATCAGTGGGTACGGGACTAGCGGGAATAGAGATACGCAGTATTTT.

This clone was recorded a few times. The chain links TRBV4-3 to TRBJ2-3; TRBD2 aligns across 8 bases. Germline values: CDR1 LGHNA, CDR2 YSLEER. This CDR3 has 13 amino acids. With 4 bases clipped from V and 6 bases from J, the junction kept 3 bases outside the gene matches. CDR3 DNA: TGCGCCAGCAGCCCCCGGGAGGGCGATACGCAGTATTTT. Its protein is CASSPREGDTQYF.

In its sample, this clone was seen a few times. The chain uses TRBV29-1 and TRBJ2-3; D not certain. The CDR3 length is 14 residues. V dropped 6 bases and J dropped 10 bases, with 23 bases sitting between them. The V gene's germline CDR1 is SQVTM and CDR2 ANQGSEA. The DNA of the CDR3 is TGCAGCGTAGGTCGAAGGGCCGGCTCAATGTCGCAGTATTTT. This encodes CSVGRRAGSMSQYF.

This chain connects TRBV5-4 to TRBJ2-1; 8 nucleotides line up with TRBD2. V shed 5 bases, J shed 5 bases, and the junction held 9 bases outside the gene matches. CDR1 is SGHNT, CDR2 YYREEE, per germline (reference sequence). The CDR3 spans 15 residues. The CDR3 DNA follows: TGTGCCAGCAGTCCTGGACTAGCTGGGGACAATGAGCAGTTCTTC. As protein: CASSPGLAGDNEQFF.

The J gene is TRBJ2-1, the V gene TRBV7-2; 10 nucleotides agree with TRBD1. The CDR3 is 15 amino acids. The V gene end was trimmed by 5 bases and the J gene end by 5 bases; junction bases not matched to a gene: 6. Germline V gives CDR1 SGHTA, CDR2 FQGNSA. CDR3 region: CASSPAGQGDNEQFF. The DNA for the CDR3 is TGTGCCAGCAGCCCCGCCGGACAGGGGGACAATGAGCAGTTCTTC. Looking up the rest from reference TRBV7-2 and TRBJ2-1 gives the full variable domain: GAGVSQSPSNKVTEKGKDVELRCDPISGHTALYWYRQSLGQGLEFLIYFQGNSAPDKSGLPSDRFSAERTGGSVSTLTIQRTQQEDSAVYLCASSPAGQGDNEQFFGPGTRLTVL.

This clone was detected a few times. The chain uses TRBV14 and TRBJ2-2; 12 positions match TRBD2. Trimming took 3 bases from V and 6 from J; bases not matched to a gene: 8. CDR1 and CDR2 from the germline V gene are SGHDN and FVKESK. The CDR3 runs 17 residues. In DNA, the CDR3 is TGTGCCAGCAGCCAGTCAAGACTAGCGGGAGTCGCCGGGGAGCTGTTTTTT. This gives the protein CASSQSRLAGVAGELFF.

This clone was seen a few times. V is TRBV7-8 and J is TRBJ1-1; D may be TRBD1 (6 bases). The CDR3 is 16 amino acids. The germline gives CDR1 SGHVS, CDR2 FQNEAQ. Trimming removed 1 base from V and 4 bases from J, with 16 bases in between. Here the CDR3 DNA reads TGTGCCAGCAGCTTAGAAGGCCACAGGGTCTCCACTGAAGCTTTCTTT. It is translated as CASSLEGHRVSTEAFF.

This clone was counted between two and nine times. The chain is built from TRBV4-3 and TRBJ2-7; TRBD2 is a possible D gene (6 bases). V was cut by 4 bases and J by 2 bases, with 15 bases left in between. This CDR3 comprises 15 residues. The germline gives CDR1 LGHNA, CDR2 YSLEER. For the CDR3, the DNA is TGCGCCAGCAGCCCCAGGTCTAGCGACACCTACGAGCAGTACTTC. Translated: CASSPRSSDTYEQYF.

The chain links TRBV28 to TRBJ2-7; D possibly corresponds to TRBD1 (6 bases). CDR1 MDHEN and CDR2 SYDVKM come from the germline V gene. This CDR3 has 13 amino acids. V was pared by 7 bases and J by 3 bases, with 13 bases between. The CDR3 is CASMRLGGYEQYV. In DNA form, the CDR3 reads TGTGCCAGCATGCGGTTAGGGGGCTACGAGCAGTACGTC.

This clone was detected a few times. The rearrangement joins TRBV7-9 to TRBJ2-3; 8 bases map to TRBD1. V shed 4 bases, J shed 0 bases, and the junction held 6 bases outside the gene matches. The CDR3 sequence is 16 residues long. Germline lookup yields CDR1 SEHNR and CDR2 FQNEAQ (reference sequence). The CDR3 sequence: CASSSPGGVSTDTQYF. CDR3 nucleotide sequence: TGTGCCAGCAGCTCTCCAGGGGGCGTTAGCACAGATACGCAGTATTTT.

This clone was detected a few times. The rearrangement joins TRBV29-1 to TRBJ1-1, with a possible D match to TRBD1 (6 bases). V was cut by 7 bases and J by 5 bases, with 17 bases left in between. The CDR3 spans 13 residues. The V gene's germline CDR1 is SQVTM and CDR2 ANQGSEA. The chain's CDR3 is CSAQYRVGTEAFF. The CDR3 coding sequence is TGCAGCGCTCAGTACAGGGTGGGAACTGAAGCTTTCTTT.

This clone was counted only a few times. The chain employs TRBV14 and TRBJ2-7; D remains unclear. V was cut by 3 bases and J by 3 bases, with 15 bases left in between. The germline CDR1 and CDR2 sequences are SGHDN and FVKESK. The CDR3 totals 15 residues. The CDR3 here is CASSQADHRVYEQYF. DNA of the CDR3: TGTGCCAGCAGCCAGGCAGACCATAGGGTCTACGAGCAGTACTTC.

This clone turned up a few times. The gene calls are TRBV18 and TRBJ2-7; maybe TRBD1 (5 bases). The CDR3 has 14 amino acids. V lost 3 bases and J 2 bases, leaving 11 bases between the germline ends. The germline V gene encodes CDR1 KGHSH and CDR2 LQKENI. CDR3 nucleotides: TGTGCCAGCTCACCGATGACAGTTCCCTACGAGCAGTACGTC. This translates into CASSPMTVPYEQYV.

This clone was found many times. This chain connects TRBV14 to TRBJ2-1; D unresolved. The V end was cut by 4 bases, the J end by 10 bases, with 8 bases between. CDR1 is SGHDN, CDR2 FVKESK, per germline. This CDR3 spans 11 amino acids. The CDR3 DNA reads TGTGCCAGCAGCCCCGGCAGAGAGCAGTTCTTC. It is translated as CASSPGREQFF.

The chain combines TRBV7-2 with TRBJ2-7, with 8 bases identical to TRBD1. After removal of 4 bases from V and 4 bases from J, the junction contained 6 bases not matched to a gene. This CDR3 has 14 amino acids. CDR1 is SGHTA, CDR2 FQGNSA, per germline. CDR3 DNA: TGTGCCAGCAGCTCCCAGGGGGCCCGTTACGAGCAGTACTTC. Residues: CASSSQGARYEQYF.

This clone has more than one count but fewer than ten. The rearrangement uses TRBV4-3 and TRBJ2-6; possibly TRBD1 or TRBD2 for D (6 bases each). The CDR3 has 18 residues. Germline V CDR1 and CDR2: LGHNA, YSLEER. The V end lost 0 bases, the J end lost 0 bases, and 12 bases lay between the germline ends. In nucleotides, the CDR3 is TGCGCCAGCAGCCAAGAGGTAGGGGGGAGCTCTGGGGCCAACGTCCTGACTTTC. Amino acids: CASSQEVGGSSGANVLTF.

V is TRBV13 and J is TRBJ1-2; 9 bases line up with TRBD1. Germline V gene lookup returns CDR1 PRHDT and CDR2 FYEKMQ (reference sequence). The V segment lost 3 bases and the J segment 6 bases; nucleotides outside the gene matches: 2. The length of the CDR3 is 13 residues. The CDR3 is CASSFGTGNGYTF. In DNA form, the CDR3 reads TGTGCCAGCAGCTTCGGGACAGGGAATGGCTACACCTTC.

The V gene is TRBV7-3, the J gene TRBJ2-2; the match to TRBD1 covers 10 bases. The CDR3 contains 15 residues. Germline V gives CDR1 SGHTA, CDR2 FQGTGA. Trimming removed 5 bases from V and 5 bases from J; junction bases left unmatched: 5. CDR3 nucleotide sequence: TGTGCCAGCAGCCCCGGACAGGGGGGGACCGGGGAGCTGTTTTTT. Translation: CASSPGQGGTGELFF.

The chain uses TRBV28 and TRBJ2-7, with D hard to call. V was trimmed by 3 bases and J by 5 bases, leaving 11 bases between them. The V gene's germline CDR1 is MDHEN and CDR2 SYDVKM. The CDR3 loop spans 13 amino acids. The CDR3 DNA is TGTGCCAGCAGTTTGGTAGGGCCCCACGAGCAGTACGTC. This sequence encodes CASSLVGPHEQYV.

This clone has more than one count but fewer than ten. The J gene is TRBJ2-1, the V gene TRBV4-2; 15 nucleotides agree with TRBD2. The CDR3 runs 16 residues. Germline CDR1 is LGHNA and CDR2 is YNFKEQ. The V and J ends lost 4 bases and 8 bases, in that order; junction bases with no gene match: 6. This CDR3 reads CASSPRTSGGADEQFF. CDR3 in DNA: TGTGCCAGCAGCCCCCGGACTAGCGGGGGGGCCGATGAGCAGTTCTTC.

The DNA for the CDR3 is TGTGCCAGCAGTGGCGGTCAGGGAGCCACAGATACGCAGTATTTT. Translating it yields CASSGGQGATDTQYF. This chain links TRBV2 with TRBJ2-3; D tentatively reads TRBD1 or TRBD2 (5 bases each). V was trimmed by 4 bases and J by 2 bases, leaving 13 bases between them. The CDR3 consists of 15 residues. Looked up from germline, CDR1 is SNHLY and CDR2 is FYNNEI. The variable domain in full, with the rest retrieved from reference TRBV2 and TRBJ2-3, is EPEVTQTPSHQVTQMGQEVILRCVPISNHLYFYWYRQILGQKVEFLVSFYNNEISEKSEIFDDQFSVERPDGSNFTLKIRSTKLEDSAMYFCASSGGQGATDTQYFGPGTRLTVL.

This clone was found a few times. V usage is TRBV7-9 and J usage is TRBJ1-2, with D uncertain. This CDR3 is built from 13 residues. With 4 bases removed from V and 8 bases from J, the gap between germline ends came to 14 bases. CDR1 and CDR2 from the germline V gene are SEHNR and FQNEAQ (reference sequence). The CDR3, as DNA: TGTGCCAGCAGCTCGGTATCTGTACGAGGCTACACCTTC. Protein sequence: CASSSVSVRGYTF.

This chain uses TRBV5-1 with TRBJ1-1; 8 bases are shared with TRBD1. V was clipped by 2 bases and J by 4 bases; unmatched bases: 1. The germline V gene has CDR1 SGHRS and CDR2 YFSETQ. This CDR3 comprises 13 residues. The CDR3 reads CASSFDRGTEAFF. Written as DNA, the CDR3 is TGCGCCAGCAGCTTCGACAGGGGCACTGAAGCTTTCTTT.